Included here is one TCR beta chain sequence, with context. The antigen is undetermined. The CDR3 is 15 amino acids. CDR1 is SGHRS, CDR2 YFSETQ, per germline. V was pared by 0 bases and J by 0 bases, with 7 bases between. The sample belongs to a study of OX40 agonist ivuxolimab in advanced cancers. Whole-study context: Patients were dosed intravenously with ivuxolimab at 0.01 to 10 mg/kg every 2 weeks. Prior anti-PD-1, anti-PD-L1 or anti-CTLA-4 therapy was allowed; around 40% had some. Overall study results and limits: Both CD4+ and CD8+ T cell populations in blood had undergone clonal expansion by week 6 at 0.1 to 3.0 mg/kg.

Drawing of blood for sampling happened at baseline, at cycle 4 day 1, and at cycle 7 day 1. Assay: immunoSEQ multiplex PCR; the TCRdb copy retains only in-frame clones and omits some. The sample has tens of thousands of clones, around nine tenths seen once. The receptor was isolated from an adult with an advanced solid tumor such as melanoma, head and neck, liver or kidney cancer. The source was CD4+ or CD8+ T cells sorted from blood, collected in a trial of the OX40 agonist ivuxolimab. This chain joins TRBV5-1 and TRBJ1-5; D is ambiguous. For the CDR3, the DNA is TGCGCCAGCAGCTTGGTGGGAGATAGCAATCAGCCCCAGCATTTT. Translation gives CASSLVGDSNQPQHF.